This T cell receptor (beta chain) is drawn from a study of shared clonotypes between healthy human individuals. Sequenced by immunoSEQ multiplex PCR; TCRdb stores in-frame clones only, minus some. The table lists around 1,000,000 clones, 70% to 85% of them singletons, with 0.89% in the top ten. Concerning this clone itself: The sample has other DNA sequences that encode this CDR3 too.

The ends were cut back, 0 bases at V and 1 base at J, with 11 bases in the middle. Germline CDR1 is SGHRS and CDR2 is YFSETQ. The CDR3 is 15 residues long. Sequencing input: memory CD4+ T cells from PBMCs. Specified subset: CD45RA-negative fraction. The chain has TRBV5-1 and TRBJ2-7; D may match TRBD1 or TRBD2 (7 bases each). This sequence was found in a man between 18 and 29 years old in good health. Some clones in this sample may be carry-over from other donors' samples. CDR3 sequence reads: CASSLGQGGSYEQYF. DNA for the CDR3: TGCGCCAGCAGCTTGGGACAGGGAGGGTCCTACGAGCAGTACTTC.